This is a list of T cell receptor beta chains from one sample in a study of T cells in tuberculosis. The table came from immunoSEQ multiplex PCR; TCRdb's copy has only in-frame clones and leaves some out. Counted here are 35,000 to 55,000 clones, roughly 94% occurring once; the ten biggest clones make up 1.9%. Material for sequencing was PBMCs. These receptors all come from a donor under 30 with latent tuberculosis or without tuberculosis infection. Some clones in this sample may be carry-over from other donors' samples. Each CDR3 is given with its conserved first and last residue. D genes are given only for firm matches. Rows give clone size only sometimes, using once, few, many, or a class for an expanded clone.

len	j_gene	d_gene	v_gene	abundance	CDR3aa	CDR3nt
13	TRBJ1-2	.	TRBV10-2	.	CASSDSHIYGYTF	TGCGCCAGCAGTGACAGTCATATCTATGGCTACACCTTC
14	TRBJ1-1	.	TRBV6-1	.	CASSITTVNTEAFF	TGTGCCAGCTCTATAACGACAGTGAACACTGAAGCTTTCTTT
14	TRBJ1-1	TRBD1	TRBV6-5	.	CASSPGTANTEAFF	TGTGCCAGCAGTCCCGGGACAGCTAACACTGAAGCTTTCTTT
12	TRBJ2-1	.	TRBV30	.	CAWSGGAAEQFF	TGTGCCTGGAGTGGTGGGGCGGCTGAGCAGTTCTTC
12	TRBJ2-7	TRBD2	TRBV27	once	CASRGLTYEQYF	TGTGCCAGCAGGGGACTAACCTACGAGCAGTACTTC
17	TRBJ2-5	TRBD1	TRBV11-3	.	CASSLGGQGYLQETQYF	TGTGCCAGCAGCTTAGGTGGACAGGGCTACCTTCAAGAGACCCAGTACTTC
13	TRBJ2-7	TRBD1	TRBV2	.	CVSKPGQGYEQYF	TGTGTCAGTAAACCGGGACAGGGTTACGAGCAGTACTTC
14	TRBJ1-1	.	TRBV4-2	.	CASSQERLRTEAFF	TGTGCCAGCAGCCAAGAAAGGTTGAGGACTGAAGCTTTCTTT
14	TRBJ2-7	.	TRBV28	.	CASSLQGSSYEQYF	TGTGCCAGCAGCTTACAGGGAAGCTCCTACGAGCAGTACTTC
13	TRBJ1-2	.	TRBV6-5	once	CASSLGRGGGYTF	TGTGCCAGCAGTTTGGGTAGGGGAGGCGGCTACACCTTC
16	TRBJ1-1	TRBD1	TRBV19	.	CASSERDRVMVTEAFF	TGTGCCAGTAGTGAACGGGACAGGGTTATGGTGACTGAAGCTTTCTTT
13	TRBJ1-2	TRBD1	TRBV2	once	CASKYGTAYGYTF	TGTGCCAGCAAGTACGGGACAGCCTATGGCTACACCTTC
14	TRBJ2-3	TRBD2	TRBV7-2	.	CASNAGGGSDTQYF	TGTGCCAGCAACGCGGGAGGAGGGTCGGATACGCAGTATTTT
12	TRBJ1-2	.	TRBV5-5	.	CASSLGPGGYTF	TGTGCCAGCAGCTTAGGTCCGGGGGGCTACACCTTC
13	TRBJ2-3	.	TRBV27	.	CASASTSTDTQYF	TGTGCCAGCGCTTCTACTAGCACAGATACGCAGTATTTT
15	TRBJ2-3	.	TRBV11-2	.	CASSLESRLTDTQYF	TGTGCCAGCAGCTTAGAGAGTAGACTCACAGATACGCAGTATTTT
17	TRBJ2-7	TRBD1	TRBV10-3	.	CAISTGTGGLSNYEQYF	TGTGCCATCAGTACCGGGACAGGGGGCTTATCGAACTACGAGCAGTACTTC
11	TRBJ2-5	.	TRBV30	.	CAWSPKETQYF	TGTGCCTGGAGTCCCAAAGAGACCCAGTACTTC
13	TRBJ2-7	TRBD1	TRBV6-5	.	CASSYDRVLEQYF	TGTGCCAGCAGCTACGACAGGGTTTTGGAGCAGTACTTC
15	TRBJ2-5	.	TRBV5-6	.	CASSKSQGGRETQYF	TGTGCCAGCAGCAAGTCACAGGGGGGGAGGGAGACCCAGTACTTC
18	TRBJ2-7	TRBD2	TRBV4-2	.	CASSQVELAGGSSYEQYF	TGTGCCAGCAGCCAAGTCGAGCTAGCGGGAGGGAGCTCCTACGAGCAGTACTTC
15	TRBJ2-7	.	TRBV11-2	.	CASSFITTGTYEQYF	TGTGCCAGCAGCTTTATAACGACGGGGACCTACGAGCAGTACTTC
15	TRBJ2-3	.	TRBV5-1	once	CASSAGTFSTDTQYF	TGCGCCAGCAGCGCCGGGACATTCAGCACAGATACGCAGTATTTT
12	TRBJ2-5	.	TRBV10-3	.	CAIKTSSETQYF	TGTGCCATCAAAACTAGTTCTGAGACCCAGTACTTC
15	TRBJ2-2	TRBD1	TRBV28	few	CASSTGTGDTGELFF	TGTGCCAGCAGCACCGGGACAGGGGACACCGGGGAGCTGTTTTTT
13	TRBJ2-1	.	TRBV19	.	CASSIAAVNEQFF	TGTGCCAGTAGTATCGCTGCAGTAAATGAGCAGTTCTTC
13	TRBJ2-1	TRBD1	TRBV6-1	.	CATAGQGISEQFF	TGTGCCACCGCGGGACAGGGGATTAGTGAGCAGTTCTTC
14	TRBJ2-7	TRBD1	TRBV4-1	.	CASSLRDSSYEQYF	TGCGCCAGCAGCCTACGGGACAGCTCCTACGAGCAGTACTTC
15	TRBJ2-1	TRBD1	TRBV7-9	.	CASSLGVDRTNEQFF	TGTGCCAGCAGCTTAGGGGTGGACAGGACAAATGAGCAGTTCTTC
15	TRBJ1-3	.	TRBV12-5	.	CASGSSLSGGNTIYF	TGTGCTAGTGGTTCCTCACTCTCGGGTGGAAACACCATATATTTT
17	TRBJ2-7	TRBD2	TRBV7-9	.	CASSSGTSGYRNYEQYF	TGTGCCAGCAGCTCCGGGACTAGCGGGTACCGGAACTACGAGCAGTACTTC
15	TRBJ2-7	.	TRBV9	.	CASSRGEERAYEQYF	TGTGCCAGCAGTCGGGGCGAGGAGCGGGCCTACGAGCAGTACTTC
15	TRBJ1-5	TRBD1	TRBV30	once	CAWSGDRGGNQPQHF	TGTGCCTGGAGCGGAGACAGGGGCGGCAATCAGCCCCAGCATTTT
14	TRBJ1-2	.	TRBV4-2	.	CASSPTTVSYGYTF	TGTGCCAGCAGCCCTACCACAGTTTCCTATGGCTACACCTTC
11	TRBJ1-2	.	TRBV20-1	.	CSANGYTGYTF	TGCAGTGCTAACGGGTACACGGGCTACACCTTC
14	TRBJ2-1	.	TRBV2	.	CANRQDRENNEQFF	TGTGCCAACCGCCAGGACAGAGAGAACAATGAGCAGTTCTTC
16	TRBJ2-3	TRBD2	TRBV11-2	once	CASSRRTSGITDTQYF	TGTGCCAGCAGCCGACGGACTAGCGGAATCACAGATACGCAGTATTTT
14	TRBJ2-2	.	TRBV11-3	.	CASQEEQVTGELFF	TGTGCCAGCCAAGAGGAACAGGTCACCGGGGAGCTGTTTTTT
16	TRBJ2-3	TRBD1	TRBV11-1	once	CASSPSSQGKADTQYF	TGTGCCAGCAGCCCATCTTCACAGGGGAAAGCCGATACGCAGTATTTT
12	TRBJ1-5	.	TRBV30	.	CAWSRTDQPQHF	TGTGCCTGGAGCCGGACAGATCAGCCCCAGCATTTT
12	TRBJ2-7	TRBD2	TRBV30	.	CAWSLAGGHQYF	TGTGCCTGGAGTTTAGCGGGAGGTCATCAGTACTTC
14	TRBJ1-4	.	TRBV5-1	once	CASTIGWEGEKLFF	TGCGCCAGCACCATTGGGTGGGAGGGCGAAAAACTGTTTTTT
12	TRBJ2-7	.	TRBV29-1	.	CSVSGTFYEQYF	TGCAGCGTTTCTGGGACTTTTTACGAGCAGTACTTC
16	TRBJ1-3	.	TRBV6-6	.	CASSYVAGGSGNTIYF	TGTGCCAGCAGTTACGTGGCGGGCGGCTCTGGAAACACCATATATTTT
18	TRBJ2-7	TRBD2	TRBV6-4	.	CASSDSTPSGRCLGEQYF	TGTGCCAGCAGTGACTCGACGCCTAGCGGGAGGTGCTTAGGCGAGCAGTACTTC
18	TRBJ1-1	.	TRBV16	.	CASSPRFGRSQRNTEAFF	TGTGCCAGCAGCCCACGGTTTGGGCGCTCCCAAAGGAACACTGAAGCTTTCTTT
16	TRBJ2-5	TRBD2	TRBV30	.	CAWSAELAGAGETQYF	TGTGCCTGGAGTGCAGAGTTAGCGGGAGCGGGGGAGACCCAGTACTTC
14	TRBJ2-7	.	TRBV6-6	.	CASSSPEGSYEQYF	TGTGCCAGCAGTTCCCCTGAGGGATCCTACGAGCAGTACTTC
15	TRBJ1-6	.	TRBV25-1	.	CASSETTETNSPLHF	TGTGCCAGCAGTGAGACTACGGAGACGAATTCACCCCTCCACTTT
19	TRBJ2-2	.	TRBV10-3	.	CAISESPGGFLLNTGELFF	TGTGCCATCAGTGAGTCGCCCGGGGGATTTTTATTGAACACCGGGGAGCTGTTTTTT
16	TRBJ2-3	TRBD2	TRBV5-1	.	CASSLTLAGAVDTQYF	TGCGCCAGCAGCTTGACACTAGCGGGAGCGGTAGATACGCAGTATTTT
15	TRBJ1-2	.	TRBV7-2	.	CASSPPPGFNYGYTF	TGTGCCAGCAGCCCCCCACCGGGATTTAACTATGGCTACACCTTC
13	TRBJ1-4	.	TRBV18	.	CASSDRVHEKLFF	TGTGCCAGCTCCGACCGGGTACACGAAAAACTGTTTTTT
17	TRBJ1-4	TRBD1	TRBV28	.	CASSPWDRGQVNEKLFF	TGTGCCAGCAGTCCATGGGACAGGGGGCAGGTTAATGAAAAACTGTTTTTT
13	TRBJ1-1	.	TRBV2	.	CASSDTGRVEAFF	TGTGCCAGCAGTGACACAGGGAGGGTTGAAGCTTTCTTT
15	TRBJ1-2	.	TRBV4-3	.	CASSQVQASIYGYTF	TGCGCCAGCAGCCAAGTGCAGGCCAGCATCTATGGCTACACCTTC
13	TRBJ1-1	.	TRBV13	.	CASSLDRDTEAFF	TGTGCCAGCAGCTTAGACAGGGATACTGAAGCTTTCTTT
17	TRBJ2-1	TRBD1	TRBV4-3	.	CASSQDPAQGAYNEQFF	TGCGCCAGCAGCCAAGATCCAGCGCAGGGGGCCTACAATGAGCAGTTCTTC